One sample yielded the 30 T cell receptor beta chains listed below, sequenced in a study of post-analysis software for immune sequencing data. Antigen specificity for these receptors is unknown. Study results and limitations: TRBV5-6, TRBV5-1 and TRBV20-1 belonged to a set of about 5 TRBV segments that were more frequent in patients than controls.

Tagging with unique molecular identifiers was a feature of the TCR beta cDNA libraries. Via MiXCR, TCRdb re-called the PCR reads, giving one row per CDR3 protein. This table holds 750,000 to 950,000 distinct CDR3 sequences, 46% found once. Sequenced sample: blood. These receptor sequences come from a girl aged 10-17 years with multiple sclerosis.

The V call is TRBV15, the J call TRBJ2-5; possibly TRBD1 for D (6 bases). V lost 0 bases and J 3 bases, leaving 11 bases between the germline ends. Germline V gene data show CDR1 as LNHNV and CDR2 as YYDKDF (reference sequence). This CDR3 has 15 residues. The CDR3 coding sequence is TGTGCCACCAGCAGAGAAGCCAGGGGCGAAGAGACCCAGTACTTC. It encodes CATSREARGEETQYF.

This clonotype turned up a few times. CDR3 sequence reads: CSARRTSSHEQFF. The CDR3 region has the DNA TGCAGTGCTAGACGGACATCTAGCCATGAGCAGTTCTTC. This chain connects TRBV20-1 to TRBJ2-1, with D perhaps matching TRBD1 or TRBD2 (5 bases each). Germline V gene data show CDR1 as DFQATT and CDR2 as SNEGSKA (reference sequence). V was clipped by 2 bases and J by 8 bases, with 13 bases between them. The CDR3 length is 13 residues.

V is TRBV6-1 and J is TRBJ2-7; 7 positions agree with TRBD1. CDR3 length: 16 residues. With 8 bases clipped from V and 1 base from J, the junction kept 14 bases outside the gene matches. Germline V lookup: CDR1 MNHNS, CDR2 SASEGT. The CDR3 DNA reads as TGTGCCAGCCTTTGGGCCCGGGACAGCACATCCTACGAGCAGTACTTC. This codes for CASLWARDSTSYEQYF.

This clonotype showed up just a few times. The chain is built from TRBV10-3 and TRBJ2-1, with D tentatively TRBD1 (6 bases). V was shortened by 8 bases and J by 4 bases, with 15 bases between the two germline ends. The CDR3 is 14 residues long. Germline V gene sequence: CDR1 ENHRY, CDR2 SYGVKD. CDR3 amino acids: CAISRTVEYNEQFF. The CDR3 nucleotides are TGTGCCATCTCACGGACAGTGGAGTACAATGAGCAGTTCTTC.

This chain joins TRBV9 and TRBJ2-7; D is possibly TRBD1 (6 bases). Between the trimmed V and J ends, which lost 0 bases and 5 bases, there was a span of 15 bases. This CDR3 has 15 amino acids. Germline V gene data show CDR1 as SGDLS and CDR2 as YYNGEE. CDR3 coding DNA: TGTGCCAGCAGCGTAGAAGGAACAGGGTCTAACGAGCAGTACTTC. Translated: CASSVEGTGSNEQYF.

The genes are TRBV7-2 and TRBJ1-4, with unresolved D. V dropped 2 bases and J dropped 6 bases, with 10 bases sitting between them. The CDR3 consists of 14 residues. Germline-derived CDR1 and CDR2 are SGHTA and FQGNSA. The CDR3 nucleotides read TGTGCCAGCAGCTTACGTGTGAGGGATGAAAAACTGTTTTTT. Translated, it gives CASSLRVRDEKLFF. The whole variable domain, filled in from reference TRBV7-2 and TRBJ1-4, reads GAGVSQSPSNKVTEKGKDVELRCDPISGHTALYWYRQSLGQGLEFLIYFQGNSAPDKSGLPSDRFSAERTGGSVSTLTIQRTQQEDSAVYLCASSLRVRDEKLFFGSGTQLSVL.

The chain joins TRBV27 to TRBJ1-2; D remains ambiguous. Germline values: CDR1 MNHEY, CDR2 SMNVEV (reference sequence). V lost 3 bases to trimming and J lost 4 bases, with 12 bases between them. This CDR3 region has 14 residues. The CDR3 sequence: CASSFHSQLYGYTF. The CDR3 bases are TGTGCCAGCAGTTTTCACAGTCAACTCTATGGCTACACCTTC.

V usage is TRBV18 and J usage is TRBJ2-7; 13 positions agree with TRBD2. The trim removed 0 bases at V and 4 bases at J, leaving 0 bases unmatched. Germline V gives CDR1 KGHSH, CDR2 LQKENI. The CDR3 totals 15 residues. CDR3 sequence (DNA): TGTGCCAGCTCACCACCGACTAGCGGGAGGTACGAGCAGTACTTC. It translates to CASSPPTSGRYEQYF.

This clonotype was counted a few times. This sequence joins TRBV2 and TRBJ2-6, with D unclear. Per germline, CDR1 SNHLY and CDR2 FYNNEI. This CDR3 spans 14 amino acids. Trimming left V 2 bases short and J 4 bases short, with 6 bases between. DNA for the CDR3: TGTGCCAGCAGTGAAACTACCGGGGCCAACGTCCTGACTTTC. Translation gives CASSETTGANVLTF.

The rearrangement links TRBV9 to TRBJ2-5; D perhaps matches TRBD2 (6 bases). The CDR3 has 15 amino acids. The germline V and J ends were trimmed by 4 bases and 5 bases, with 18 bases remaining between them. Germline V gene data show CDR1 as SGDLS and CDR2 as YYNGEE. CDR3 residues: CASSSSGTLKETQYF. The CDR3 DNA sequence: TGTGCCAGCAGCTCCTCCGGGACTTTAAAGGAGACCCAGTACTTC.

The chain links TRBV10-1 to TRBJ1-2; 10 bases match TRBD1. The CDR3 is 17 residues long. J gave up 8 bases and V 10 bases, and 22 bases lay outside the gene matches. Per the germline V gene, CDR1 is WNHNN and CDR2 is SYGVQD (reference sequence). CDR3 coding DNA: TGCGCCACCCGGGGGAACCGGGGCCAGGGACAGGGGTACGGCTACACCTTC. Translating it yields CATRGNRGQGQGYGYTF.

This clonotype has a single count. The chain joins TRBV6-6 to TRBJ2-5; TRBD2 matches 10 bases. The J call is uncertain, as TRBJ2-7 better fits the DNA end. Germline V lookup: CDR1 MNHNY, CDR2 SVGAGI (reference sequence). The CDR3 contains 15 residues. This chain's CDR3 is CASSPRTSGKYEQYF. The CDR3 bases are TGTGCCAGCAGTCCACGGACTAGCGGAAAGTACGAGCAGTACTTC.

There are a few counts of this clonotype. This chain joins TRBV29-1 and TRBJ2-1; 12 nucleotides align to TRBD2. Trimming cost V 6 bases and J 5 bases; bases outside gene matches: 5. The CDR3 spans 14 residues. Looked up from germline, CDR1 is SQVTM and CDR2 is ANQGSEA. As DNA, the CDR3 is TGCAGCGTGGAACGGACTAGCGGGAACAATGAGCAGTTCTTC. This encodes CSVERTSGNNEQFF.

The rearrangement uses TRBV12-3 or TRBV12-4 and TRBJ2-5; D gene uncertain. Trimming left V 4 bases short and J 5 bases short, with 20 bases between. The CDR3 consists of 16 residues. CDR3 sequence (DNA): TGTGCCAGCAGTTCCCCATTAACTCCTGAAGGGGAGACCCAGTACTTC. The encoded protein is CASSSPLTPEGETQYF.

V gene TRBV20-1 combines with J gene TRBJ2-3, with D perhaps TRBD2 (7 bases). This CDR3 contains 16 residues. Germline lookup yields CDR1 DFQATT and CDR2 SNEGSKA (reference sequence). V was pared by 4 bases and J by 4 bases, with 21 bases between. The CDR3 loop is CSATSSGGGIADTQYF. CDR3 sequence (DNA): TGCAGTGCTACATCTAGCGGAGGGGGAATAGCAGATACGCAGTATTTT.

To note about this clonotype: One base away lies a much larger clone, so this may be a sequencing read error. V and J are TRBV25-1 and TRBJ2-7; the D is unclear. Trimming left V 1 base short and J 3 bases short, with 4 bases between. There are 12 residues in the CDR3. Germline loops: CDR1 MGHDK, CDR2 SYGVNS. In DNA, the CDR3 is TGTGCCAGCAGTGAATCCAACTACGAGCAGTACTTC. Amino acids: CASSESNYEQYF.

This chain joins TRBV7-6 and TRBJ2-1, with 8 bases matching TRBD1. The germline V gene has CDR1 SGHVS and CDR2 FNYEAQ. With V trimmed by 5 bases and J by 9 bases, 18 bases remained unmatched. CDR3 length equals 17 residues. CDR3 nucleotide sequence: TGTGCCAGCAGCCCAAGACAGGGGATCCAGATACTGCCTGAGCAGTTCTTC. It encodes CASSPRQGIQILPEQFF.

The V gene is TRBV14, the J gene TRBJ2-5; no firm D call. CDR3 length equals 13 residues. CDR1 is SGHDN and CDR2 is FVKESK in the germline V gene. The ends were cut back, 2 bases at V and 4 bases at J, with 8 bases in the middle. DNA for the CDR3: TGTGCCAGCAGCCAACTACCAAGAGAGACCCAGTACTTC. Translation gives CASSQLPRETQYF.

The chain has TRBV11-2 and TRBJ2-7, with 10 bases matching TRBD2. From germline, CDR1 is SGHAT and CDR2 FQNNGV. The CDR3 consists of 15 residues. The V gene end was trimmed by 4 bases and the J gene end by 2 bases; junction bases not matched to a gene: 5. CDR3 protein: CASSSGLAVAYEQYF. The CDR3 nucleotides are TGTGCCAGCAGCTCCGGACTAGCGGTTGCCTACGAGCAGTACTTC.

This clonotype was seen a single time. This rearrangement joins TRBV6-1 to TRBJ1-5; D perhaps matches TRBD1 (5 bases). This CDR3 has 19 residues. The V end was cut by 0 bases, the J end by 6 bases, with 24 bases between. CDR1 is MNHNS, CDR2 SASEGT, per germline. This CDR3 is CASSEARPGRQLRSQPQHF. The CDR3, as DNA: TGTGCCAGCAGTGAAGCCCGCCCGGGACGGCAACTCCGTAGTCAGCCCCAGCATTTT.

The rearrangement links TRBV5-1 to TRBJ2-1; 13 positions match TRBD2. The CDR3 runs 19 residues. The ends lost 0 bases at V and 6 bases at J; junction bases unmatched: 12. The germline V gene has CDR1 SGHRS and CDR2 YFSETQ. The CDR3 protein is CASSLGGLAGVFGSNEQFF. CDR3 coding DNA: TGCGCCAGCAGCTTGGGAGGACTAGCGGGAGTGTTCGGGAGCAATGAGCAGTTCTTC.

The rearrangement joins TRBV6-5 to TRBJ1-2; no clear D. The germline V gene encodes CDR1 MNHEY and CDR2 SVGAGI. This CDR3 region has 13 residues. Deletions cut 5 bases from V and 6 bases from J, with 13 bases between. The DNA of the CDR3 is TGTGCCAGCAGTGGACGAGGGTTTAATGGCTACACCTTC. Its protein product is CASSGRGFNGYTF.

The count of this clonotype is one. The J gene is TRBJ1-2, the V gene TRBV30; possible D gene TRBD1, 5 bases. This CDR3 has 10 residues. The V gene's germline CDR1 is GTSNPN and CDR2 SVGIG (reference sequence). Trimming took 5 bases from V and 8 from J, leaving 9 bases between them. DNA of the CDR3: TGTGCCTGGGGGGGGGAAGGCTACACCTTC. Protein sequence: CAWGGEGYTF.

This clonotype was seen only a few times. V gene TRBV29-1 combines with J gene TRBJ1-1; D is undetermined. Deletions cut 2 bases from V and 0 bases from J, with 7 bases between. The CDR3 extends over 13 amino acids. From germline, CDR1 is SQVTM and CDR2 ANQGSEA. CDR3 coding DNA: TGCAGCGTTGAAAGGAAAATGAACACTGAAGCTTTCTTT. Amino acids: CSVERKMNTEAFF.

The table lists this clonotype with a few counts. V is TRBV20-1 and J is TRBJ2-7, with 9 nucleotides matching TRBD2. Germline assignment: CDR1 DFQATT and CDR2 SNEGSKA (reference sequence). V was pared by 0 bases and J by 4 bases, with 4 bases of the junction left unmatched. This CDR3 is built from 14 residues. DNA of the CDR3: TGCAGTGCTAGAGATGGAAGCGGGAGGTACGAGCAGTACTTC. It codes for CSARDGSGRYEQYF.

There are a few counts of this clonotype. The chain recombines TRBV27 with TRBJ2-1; TRBD2 is a possible D gene (5 bases). CDR3 size: 15 residues. The V end was cut by 1 base, the J end by 4 bases, with 11 bases between. Germline V lookup: CDR1 MNHEY, CDR2 SMNVEV (reference sequence). CDR3 region: CASSLWASSYNEQFF. The CDR3 nucleotides read TGTGCCAGCAGTTTATGGGCTAGCTCGTACAATGAGCAGTTCTTC.

This clonotype was detected a few times. The junction and the germline gene differ at one end; a read error may be behind it. CDR3 sequence: CSVEGLAGVAYNEQFF. DNA for the CDR3: TGCAGCGTCGAAGGACTAGCGGGAGTTGCCTACAATGAGCAGTTCTTC. The gene calls are TRBV29-1 and TRBJ2-1; 13 positions agree with TRBD2. Germline CDR1 is SQVTM and CDR2 is ANQGSEA. The CDR3 extends over 16 amino acids.

There are a few counts of this clonotype. V gene TRBV10-3 combines with J gene TRBJ2-3; TRBD2 matches 7 bases. V lost 8 bases to trimming and J lost 0 bases; unmatched junction nucleotides: 8. The germline V gene has CDR1 ENHRY and CDR2 SYGVKD. The CDR3 loop spans 15 amino acids. The CDR3 DNA sequence: TGTGCCATCGCAGCGGGGACGCTCAGCACAGATACGCAGTATTTT. This encodes CAIAAGTLSTDTQYF.

This clonotype was detected only once. V usage is TRBV7-3 and J usage is TRBJ2-1; TRBD2 might be the D (6 bases). The DNA end is a closer match to TRBJ2-7, so the J assignment may be wrong. The CDR3 has 13 residues. Looked up from germline, CDR1 is SGHTA and CDR2 is FQGTGA. The CDR3 is CASSKDYYNEQYF. In DNA form, the CDR3 reads TGTGCCAGCAGCAAGGACTACTACAATGAGCAGTACTTC.

The chain recombines TRBV13 with TRBJ2-7; 7 positions agree with TRBD1. The DNA end is more similar to TRBJ2-5, so the J call may be wrong. Germline V lookup: CDR1 PRHDT, CDR2 FYEKMQ (reference sequence). The CDR3 runs to 16 residues. This CDR3 reads CASSSPGTGDFETQYF. DNA of the CDR3: TGTGCCAGCAGCTCCCCGGGAACAGGGGATTTTGAGACCCAGTACTTC.